The 18 T cell receptor beta chains given below trace back to one sample, sequenced in a study of post-analysis software for immune sequencing data. These receptors lack a known antigen. Prepared libraries of TCR beta cDNA carried unique molecular identifiers. TCRdb called the PCR reads again in MiXCR, with one record for every CDR3 protein. The table has more than 450,000 distinct CDR3 sequences, around a third seen once; the top ten hold approximately 6%. Study-wide results and caveats: Patients carried a handful of TRBV segments more frequently than controls did, and TRBV5-6, TRBV5-1 and TRBV20-1 were among them.

The sequenced material came from blood. These receptors were taken from a girl aged 2-17 years with multiple sclerosis.

The V gene is TRBV10-3, the J gene TRBJ1-1; the D is unclear. The V end was cut by 4 bases, the J end by 7 bases, with 4 bases between. This CDR3 spans 10 amino acids. The germline V gene has CDR1 ENHRY and CDR2 SYGVKD. CDR3 sequence (DNA): TGTGCCATCAGTGGGAATGAAGCTTTCTTT. Translated, it gives CAISGNEAFF.

This sequence joins TRBV2 and TRBJ2-2, with D perhaps being TRBD1 or TRBD2 (6 bases each). V shed 6 bases and J shed 5 bases, with 19 bases lying between them. This CDR3 has 16 amino acids. CDR1 is SNHLY and CDR2 is FYNNEI in the germline V gene. For the CDR3, the DNA is TGTGCCAGCAGGCTGGGGGGCCATTTTAGGACCGGGGAGCTGTTTTTT. Encoded protein: CASRLGGHFRTGELFF.

The J gene is TRBJ2-3, the V gene TRBV10-3; TRBD2 matches 9 bases. Germline V gene sequence: CDR1 ENHRY, CDR2 SYGVKD. J was trimmed by 3 bases and V by 4 bases; bases with no gene match: 5. This CDR3 has 15 residues. The DNA of the CDR3 is TGTGCCATCAGTGGGACTAGCGATAGGACAGATACGCAGTATTTT. Residues: CAISGTSDRTDTQYF.

This chain joins TRBV12-3 or TRBV12-4 and TRBJ2-1; D call uncertain. V was shortened by 6 bases and J by 7 bases, with 10 bases between the two germline ends. CDR3 length: 12 residues. The CDR3 nucleotides are TGTGCCAGCAGCCAGAGCAGGAATGAGCAGTTCTTC. Encoded protein: CASSQSRNEQFF.

The chain combines TRBV12-3 or TRBV12-4 with TRBJ2-7, with TRBD2 matching over 10 bases. The CDR3 totals 17 residues. The V segment lost 1 base and the J segment 2 bases; nucleotides outside the gene matches: 8. CDR3 sequence (DNA): TGTGCCAGCAGTTTAGAAGGAAGCGGGGGGGCCCCCTACGAGCAGTACTTC. The encoded protein is CASSLEGSGGAPYEQYF.

V is TRBV29-1 and J is TRBJ2-5, with D unclear. The J call may be in error: the DNA end matches TRBJ2-7 better. The CDR3 is made up of 12 amino acids. Germline V gene data show CDR1 as SQVTM and CDR2 as ANQGSEA. The CDR3 loop is CSARAGPHEQYF. The CDR3 DNA sequence: TGCAGCGCTCGCGCCGGGCCTCACGAGCAGTACTTC.

This clonotype was detected a few times. V and J are TRBV7-9 and TRBJ2-5, with no clear D. The closer fit of TRBJ2-7 to the DNA end suggests the J call may be wrong. The CDR3 length is 13 residues. From germline, CDR1 is SEHNR and CDR2 FQNEAQ (reference sequence). CDR3 residues: CASSSRLDYEQYF. CDR3 sequence (DNA): TGTGCCAGCAGCTCCAGATTAGATTACGAGCAGTACTTC.

The chain combines TRBV5-1 with TRBJ2-7; 14 bases align to TRBD2. V gave up 3 bases and J gave up 2 bases; unmatched junction bases: 4. The CDR3 totals 16 residues. CDR1 is SGHRS, CDR2 YFSETQ, per germline. The CDR3 DNA reads as TGCGCCAGCAGCTCCGGGACTAGCGGGAGACCCTACGAGCAGTACTTC. The encoded protein is CASSSGTSGRPYEQYF. Together with reference TRBV5-1 and TRBJ2-7, the CDR3 gives the full variable domain: KAGVTQTPRYLIKTRGQQVTLSCSPISGHRSVSWYQQTPGQGLQFLFEYFSETQRNKGNFPGRFSGRQFSNSRSEMNVSTLELGDSALYLCASSSGTSGRPYEQYFGPGTRLTVT.

In its sample, this clonotype was seen once. The genes are TRBV10-1 and TRBJ2-3, with D unclear. Trimming took off 2 bases at V and 1 base at J, with 16 bases between the two ends. The CDR3 has 17 residues. Germline CDR1 is WNHNN and CDR2 is SYGVQD (reference sequence). In nucleotides, the CDR3 is TGCGCCAGCAGTGAGAGGCATAGTTTATCCGGCACAGATACGCAGTATTTT. It translates to CASSERHSLSGTDTQYF.

J is TRBJ1-6 and V is TRBV20-1; D perhaps matches TRBD1 (5 bases). Between the trimmed V and J ends, which lost 1 base and 9 bases, there was a span of 10 bases. This CDR3 comprises 13 residues. Germline CDR1 DFQATT, CDR2 SNEGSKA (reference sequence). This CDR3 is CSARVQGGSPLHF. The CDR3 DNA reads as TGCAGTGCTAGAGTTCAGGGTGGTTCACCCCTCCACTTT.

There are a few counts of this clonotype. The rearrangement uses TRBV5-1 and TRBJ1-1; possible D gene TRBD1, 5 bases. V dropped 9 bases and J dropped 0 bases, with 15 bases sitting between them. Germline CDR1 and CDR2: SGHRS and YFSETQ. This CDR3 has 14 amino acids. CDR3 sequence reads: CATKGQGMNTEAFF. DNA of the CDR3: TGCGCCACCAAGGGGCAGGGCATGAACACTGAAGCTTTCTTT.

This clonotype was seen at least ten times. The chain links TRBV27 to TRBJ2-7; 12 bases are shared with TRBD2. In germline, CDR1 is MNHEY, CDR2 SMNVEV (reference sequence). CDR3 size: 16 residues. V was pared by 3 bases and J by 2 bases, with 5 bases of the junction left unmatched. The CDR3 spells CASSFVTSGSAYEQYF. The CDR3 DNA reads TGTGCCAGCAGTTTTGTGACTAGCGGGAGCGCCTACGAGCAGTACTTC.

In DNA, the CDR3 is TGTGCCACCAGTGCCCTGACGATCTCCTACGAGCAGTACTTC. It specifies CATSALTISYEQYF. The V call is TRBV24-1, the J call TRBJ2-7; D remains ambiguous. Trimming cost V 5 bases and J 0 bases, with 10 bases left between them. Germline CDR1 KGHDR, CDR2 SFDVKD. The CDR3 contains 14 residues.

This clonotype was seen a few times. This chain joins TRBV20-1 and TRBJ2-6; 8 nucleotides match TRBD1. This CDR3 contains 15 residues. V was pared by 4 bases and J by 2 bases, with 4 bases of the junction left unmatched. CDR1 and CDR2 (germline): DFQATT, SNEGSKA (reference sequence). The chain's CDR3 is CSAIIQGAGANVLTF. The CDR3 nucleotides read TGCAGTGCTATAATACAGGGGGCTGGGGCCAACGTCCTGACTTTC.

The chain employs TRBV9 and TRBJ2-3; D gene unclear. Germline V gene sequence: CDR1 SGDLS, CDR2 YYNGEE. V was cut by 3 bases and J by 5 bases, with 13 bases left in between. This CDR3 contains 14 residues. CDR3 coding DNA: TGTGCCAGCAGCGGCCTAGGACCTTTAGATACGCAGTATTTT. Translating gives CASSGLGPLDTQYF. The whole variable domain, filled in from reference TRBV9 and TRBJ2-3, reads DSGVTQTPKHLITATGQRVTLRCSPRSGDLSVYWYQQSLDQGLQFLIQYYNGEERAKGNILERFSAQQFPDLHSELNLSSLELGDSALYFCASSGLGPLDTQYFGPGTRLTVL.

The chain combines TRBV5-1 with TRBJ1-1; D is possibly TRBD1 (5 bases). The CDR3 spans 15 residues. The germline CDR1 and CDR2 sequences are SGHRS and YFSETQ. With 2 bases removed from V and 8 bases from J, the gap between germline ends came to 19 bases. Here the CDR3 DNA reads TGCGCCAGCAGCTTTCCTGATCGGGGCTCTGGAGAAGCTTTCTTT. This translates into CASSFPDRGSGEAFF.

This clonotype was picked up a small number of times. The gene calls are TRBV7-2 and TRBJ2-4; D is uncertain. The J call may not be correct, given that the DNA end is closer to TRBJ2-7. The germline V gene encodes CDR1 SGHTA and CDR2 FQGNSA. There are 15 residues in the CDR3. The CDR3, as DNA: TGTGCCAGCAGCTTAACCACGGGTAGGACCTACGAGCAGTACTTC. It translates to CASSLTTGRTYEQYF.

The sample holds a few counts of this clonotype. The chain combines TRBV11-2 with TRBJ1-1; the D is unclear. The CDR3 runs 14 residues. The germline CDR1 and CDR2 sequences are SGHAT and FQNNGV. Trimming cost V 4 bases and J 7 bases, with 16 bases left between them. The CDR3 reads CASSSGRGIVEAFF. For the CDR3, the DNA is TGTGCCAGCAGCTCCGGGCGGGGAATCGTTGAAGCTTTCTTT.